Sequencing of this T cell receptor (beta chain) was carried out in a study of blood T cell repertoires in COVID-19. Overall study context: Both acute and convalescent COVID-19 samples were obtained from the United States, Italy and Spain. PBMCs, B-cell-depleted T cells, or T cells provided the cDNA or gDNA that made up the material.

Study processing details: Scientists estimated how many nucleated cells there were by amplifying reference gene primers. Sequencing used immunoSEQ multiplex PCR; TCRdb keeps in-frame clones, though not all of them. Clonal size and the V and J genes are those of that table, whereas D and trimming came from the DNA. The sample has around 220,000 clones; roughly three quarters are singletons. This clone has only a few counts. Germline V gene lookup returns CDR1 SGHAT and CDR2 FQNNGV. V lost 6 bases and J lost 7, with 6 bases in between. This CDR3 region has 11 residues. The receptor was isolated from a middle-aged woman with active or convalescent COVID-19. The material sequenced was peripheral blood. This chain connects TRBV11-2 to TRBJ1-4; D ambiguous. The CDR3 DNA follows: TGTGCCAGCAGTTTCGGTGAAAAACTGTTTTTT. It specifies CASSFGEKLFF.